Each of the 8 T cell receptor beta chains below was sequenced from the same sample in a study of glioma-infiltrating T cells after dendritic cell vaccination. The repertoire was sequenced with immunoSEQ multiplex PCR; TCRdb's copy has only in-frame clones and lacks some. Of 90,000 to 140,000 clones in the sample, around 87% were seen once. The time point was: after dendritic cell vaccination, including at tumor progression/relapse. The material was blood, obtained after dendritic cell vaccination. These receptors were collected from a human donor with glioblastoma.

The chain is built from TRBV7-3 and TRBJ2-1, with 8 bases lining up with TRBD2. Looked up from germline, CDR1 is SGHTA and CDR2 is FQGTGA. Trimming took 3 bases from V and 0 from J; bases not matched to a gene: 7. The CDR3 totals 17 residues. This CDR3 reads CASSFQAGDHSYNEQFF. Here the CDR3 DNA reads TGTGCCAGCAGCTTCCAAGCGGGGGACCACTCCTACAATGAGCAGTTCTTC.

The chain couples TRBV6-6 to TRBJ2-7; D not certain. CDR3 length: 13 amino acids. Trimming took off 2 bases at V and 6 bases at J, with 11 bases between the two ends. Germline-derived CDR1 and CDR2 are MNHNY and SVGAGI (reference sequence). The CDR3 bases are TGTGCCAGCAGTTACGGTACAGTAGGCGAGCAGTACTTC. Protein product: CASSYGTVGEQYF.

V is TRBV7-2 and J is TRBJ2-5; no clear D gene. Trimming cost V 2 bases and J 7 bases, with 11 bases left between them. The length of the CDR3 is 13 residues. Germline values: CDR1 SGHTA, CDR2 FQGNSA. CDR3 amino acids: CASSLWAEGTQYF. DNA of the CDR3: TGTGCCAGCAGCTTATGGGCCGAAGGGACCCAGTACTTC.

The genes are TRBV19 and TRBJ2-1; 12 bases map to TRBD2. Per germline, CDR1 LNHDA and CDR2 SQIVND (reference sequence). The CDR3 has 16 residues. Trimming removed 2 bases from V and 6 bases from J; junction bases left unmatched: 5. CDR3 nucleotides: TGTGCCAGTAGTATAACTCCTAGCGGGAGGGGCAATGAGCAGTTCTTC. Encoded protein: CASSITPSGRGNEQFF.

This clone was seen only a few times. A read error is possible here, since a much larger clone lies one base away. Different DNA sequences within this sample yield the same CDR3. The CDR3 DNA reads TGCGCCAGCAGCTTGGGACAGGGAGGACAGCCCCAGCATTTT. Translated, it gives CASSLGQGGQPQHF. The J gene is TRBJ1-5, the V gene TRBV5-1; 7 positions agree with TRBD1. This CDR3 has 14 residues. From germline, CDR1 is SGHRS and CDR2 YFSETQ. J was trimmed by 7 bases and V by 0 bases; bases with no gene match: 4.

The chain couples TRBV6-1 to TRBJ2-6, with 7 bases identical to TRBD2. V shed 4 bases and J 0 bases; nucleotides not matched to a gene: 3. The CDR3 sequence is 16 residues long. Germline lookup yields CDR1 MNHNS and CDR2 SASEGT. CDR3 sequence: CASSGTSASGANVLTF. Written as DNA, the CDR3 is TGTGCCAGCAGTGGAACTAGCGCCTCTGGGGCCAACGTCCTGACTTTC.

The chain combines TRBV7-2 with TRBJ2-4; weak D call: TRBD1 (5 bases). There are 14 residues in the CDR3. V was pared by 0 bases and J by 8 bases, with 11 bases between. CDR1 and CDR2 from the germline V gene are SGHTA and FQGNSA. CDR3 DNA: TGTGCCAGCAGCTTAGCGGCAGGGTCAGACATTCAGTACTTC. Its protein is CASSLAAGSDIQYF. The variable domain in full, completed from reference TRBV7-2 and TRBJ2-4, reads GAGVSQSPSNKVTEKGKDVELRCDPISGHTALYWYRQSLGQGLEFLIYFQGNSAPDKSGLPSDRFSAERTGGSVSTLTIQRTQQEDSAVYLCASSLAAGSDIQYFGAGTRLSVL.

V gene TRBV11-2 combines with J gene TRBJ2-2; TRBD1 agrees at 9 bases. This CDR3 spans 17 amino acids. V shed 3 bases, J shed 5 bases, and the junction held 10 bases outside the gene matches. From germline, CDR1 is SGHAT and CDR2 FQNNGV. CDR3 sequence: CASSFYFGTGRTGELFF. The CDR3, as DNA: TGTGCCAGCAGCTTTTACTTCGGGACAGGGAGAACCGGGGAGCTGTTTTTT.